The clone carrying this T cell receptor beta chain was counted once. Its antigen is not identified. This sample was included in a study of vaccination effects on CD4 cells after COVID-19. Study as a whole: After expansion with viral peptide pools in the ViraFEST assay, antigen-specific CD4+ T cells were sequenced.

Assay used: immunoSEQ multiplex PCR; TCRdb lists only in-frame clones, some missing. The profile covers about 76,000 clones, with roughly three quarters appearing a single time and roughly 1.9% taken by the ten largest. Study-level results: Clones arising from infection and from vaccination showed marked clonal contraction late after vaccination.

From germline, CDR1 is SGHTA and CDR2 FQGNSA. This CDR3 contains 14 residues. Between the trimmed V and J ends, which lost 1 base and 7 bases, there was a span of 11 bases. Subsequent to approximately 9 days of culture, CD4+ T cells were isolated. Neither prior SARS-CoV-2 infection nor positive nucleocapsid antibodies were present in the vaccine recipients. The chain links TRBV7-2 to TRBJ1-5, with TRBD1 as a possible D gene (5 bases). The specimen comprised CD4+ T cells from PBMCs cultured without peptide, sampled before COVID-19 vaccination. The clonotype comes from a human donor who received a COVID-19 vaccine. The CDR3 loop is CASSLDGGGQPQHF. The CDR3 DNA reads as TGTGCCAGCAGCTTAGATGGTGGGGGGCAGCCCCAGCATTTT.